These 18 T cell receptor beta chains share one sample of origin, sequenced in a study of blood T cells in healthy people across ages. The second PCR ran about 6 to 11 cycles with a sample-barcoded 5' primer and J-beta primers. TCRdb redid the calling of the 5' RACE reads with MiXCR, one entry per CDR3 protein. Of about 1.8 million distinct CDR3 sequences listed, roughly 49% were seen once; the top ten hold roughly 2.1%. The sample comprised blood. The receptors were sampled from a middle-aged woman in good health.

In nucleotides, the CDR3 is TGTGCCAGCAGCCAAGATCGGGGAATAGCGGACGAGCAGTACTTC. Its protein product is CASSQDRGIADEQYF. The J gene is TRBJ2-5, the V gene TRBV14; weak D call: TRBD2 (6 bases). The J call may be wrong; the DNA end is better matched by TRBJ2-7. CDR1 and CDR2 from the germline V gene are SGHDN and FVKESK. The CDR3 runs to 15 residues.

The CDR3 spells CASSYPAALAGRAQYF. CDR3 coding DNA: TGTGCCAGCAGTTATCCTGCGGCACTAGCGGGGAGGGCGCAGTATTTT. The V call is TRBV6-2 or TRBV6-3, the J call TRBJ2-3; TRBD2 matches at 10 bases. Trimming at V came to 3 bases and at J to 10 bases, leaving 13 bases not matched to a gene. Looked up from germline, CDR1 is MNHEY and CDR2 is SVGEGT. The CDR3 contains 16 residues.

The V and J genes are TRBV9 and TRBJ2-1; TRBD1 agrees at 9 bases. V shed 1 base and J 9 bases; nucleotides not matched to a gene: 11. The CDR3 covers 16 residues. CDR1 and CDR2 (germline): SGDLS, YYNGEE. The CDR3 reads CASSVPGTGFTTEQFF. The DNA for the CDR3 is TGTGCCAGCAGCGTACCCGGGACAGGGTTTACAACTGAGCAGTTCTTC.

In this sample, this clonotype turned up a few times. The CDR3 here is CASSSLQGVLYGYTF. The CDR3 nucleotides are TGTGCCAGCAGTTCCCTGCAAGGGGTCTTATATGGCTACACCTTC. V is TRBV28 and J is TRBJ1-2; D is possibly TRBD1 (5 bases). Germline values: CDR1 MDHEN, CDR2 SYDVKM. V was clipped by 4 bases and J by 5 bases, with 17 bases between them. This CDR3 region has 15 residues.

The chain recombines TRBV5-1 with TRBJ1-1; D not resolved. This CDR3 spans 12 amino acids. Germline-derived CDR1 and CDR2 are SGHRS and YFSETQ. Trimming removed 1 base at V and 7 bases at J, with 8 bases between. This CDR3 is CASSLIPDEAFF. The CDR3 DNA reads TGCGCCAGCAGCTTGATCCCGGATGAAGCTTTCTTT.

This chain's CDR3 is CASRDQSGGEQFF. The CDR3 DNA is TGTGCCAGCAGAGATCAAAGCGGGGGTGAGCAGTTCTTC. V gene TRBV6-5 combines with J gene TRBJ2-1; 8 bases agree with TRBD2. V shed 6 bases and J 9 bases; nucleotides not matched to a gene: 7. CDR1 and CDR2 (germline): MNHEY, SVGAGI. The CDR3 is 13 amino acids.

The chain links TRBV29-1 to TRBJ2-7, with 9 bases that match TRBD2. The DNA end lines up better with TRBJ2-4; the J call may be wrong. CDR3 length: 14 amino acids. The germline V gene has CDR1 SQVTM and CDR2 ANQGSEA. CDR3 in amino acids: CSVPVGGGVDIQYF. In DNA form, the CDR3 reads TGCAGCGTTCCCGTTGGCGGGGGGGTCGACATTCAGTACTTC.

The rearrangement joins TRBV6-2 or TRBV6-3 to TRBJ2-5; no clear D gene. Germline CDR1 is MNHEY and CDR2 is SVGEGT. This CDR3 has 14 residues. V was cut by 5 bases and J by 5 bases, with 15 bases left in between. The CDR3 reads CASSGINLRETQYF. CDR3 nucleotide sequence: TGTGCCAGCAGTGGGATAAACCTTCGGGAGACCCAGTACTTC.

This chain links TRBV20-1 with TRBJ2-1, with unresolved D. This CDR3 region has 12 residues. V was clipped by 0 bases and J by 13 bases, with 13 bases between them. CDR1 and CDR2 from the germline V gene are DFQATT and SNEGSKA (reference sequence). DNA of the CDR3: TGCAGTGCTAGAGATGACTTAGAGACCCAGTTCTTC. It is translated as CSARDDLETQFF.

The chain uses TRBV4-2 and TRBJ2-3; TRBD2 matches at 9 bases. CDR1 LGHNA and CDR2 YNFKEQ come from the germline V gene. V lost 0 bases to trimming and J lost 4 bases; unmatched junction nucleotides: 8. The CDR3 consists of 17 residues. CDR3 residues: CASSQDGGGGGADTQYF. Written as DNA, the CDR3 is TGTGCCAGCAGCCAAGATGGGGGCGGGGGGGGTGCAGATACGCAGTATTTT.

This clonotype appeared a few times. This chain connects TRBV6-5 to TRBJ2-3; the D gene could be TRBD1 or TRBD2 (5 bases each). Germline loops: CDR1 MNHEY, CDR2 SVGAGI. V was pared by 8 bases and J by 8 bases, with 11 bases between. The CDR3 is made up of 11 amino acids. The CDR3 loop is CASEGTSTQYF. Written as DNA, the CDR3 is TGTGCCAGCGAGGGGACGAGTACGCAGTATTTT.

The chain recombines TRBV7-9 with TRBJ2-5, with TRBD2 identical over 11 bases. Losses at the gene ends were 3 bases for V and 4 bases for J; bases not matched to a gene: 7. The germline gives CDR1 SEHNR, CDR2 FQNEAQ (reference sequence). The CDR3 is 16 residues long. This CDR3 reads CASSFGASGGRETQYF. CDR3 nucleotides: TGTGCCAGCAGCTTCGGGGCTAGCGGGGGGAGAGAGACCCAGTACTTC.

A note on this clonotype: The germline gene is not matched at one end of the junction; a read error may be the cause. The chain uses TRBV29-1 and TRBJ2-3, with TRBD2 matching over 12 bases. This CDR3 has 14 residues. Looked up from germline, CDR1 is SQVTM and CDR2 is ANQGSEA. The CDR3 reads CSVASGGGTGTQYF. CDR3 DNA sequence: TGCAGCGTTGCTAGCGGGGGGGGCACAGGTACGCAGTATTTT.

This chain joins TRBV5-1 and TRBJ2-3, with D maybe TRBD2 (7 bases). Trimming pared 3 bases from V and 5 bases from J, leaving 10 bases between. Per germline, CDR1 SGHRS and CDR2 YFSETQ. The CDR3 loop spans 13 amino acids. This CDR3 is CASSWGGGDTQYF. The CDR3 DNA reads TGCGCCAGCAGCTGGGGGGGCGGAGATACGCAGTATTTT. The full variable domain, rest sourced from reference TRBV5-1 and TRBJ2-3, is KAGVTQTPRYLIKTRGQQVTLSCSPISGHRSVSWYQQTPGQGLQFLFEYFSETQRNKGNFPGRFSGRQFSNSRSEMNVSTLELGDSALYLCASSWGGGDTQYFGPGTRLTVL.

This chain uses TRBV27 with TRBJ2-3; D is unresolved. The V gene's germline CDR1 is MNHEY and CDR2 SMNVEV (reference sequence). V was cut by 5 bases and J by 8 bases, with 17 bases left in between. This CDR3 spans 14 amino acids. CDR3 DNA sequence: TGTGCCAGCAGTGTCCACCAAACCTTCGCTACGCAGTATTTT. Encoded protein: CASSVHQTFATQYF.

This clonotype has just a few counts. The genes are TRBV2 and TRBJ2-1; a possible D gene is TRBD1 (6 bases). The CDR3 sequence is 14 residues long. Germline V lookup: CDR1 SNHLY, CDR2 FYNNEI. V was cut by 7 bases and J by 6 bases, with 16 bases left in between. The CDR3 loop is CASTGTPGVNEQFF. In DNA form, the CDR3 reads TGTGCCAGCACCGGGACACCTGGGGTCAATGAGCAGTTCTTC.

The rearrangement uses TRBV24-1 and TRBJ2-5; D could derive from TRBD1 or TRBD2 (5 bases each). The CDR3 is made up of 13 amino acids. Trimming took 9 bases from V and 4 from J, leaving 14 bases between them. The germline V gene has CDR1 KGHDR and CDR2 SFDVKD. The DNA for the CDR3 is TGTGCCACCCAGCACGGGGCTTTAGAGACCCAGTACTTC. Its protein is CATQHGALETQYF.

A few counts support this clonotype. The chain uses TRBV7-2 and TRBJ2-6, with a possible D match to TRBD1 (6 bases). CDR3 length equals 17 residues. Germline CDR1 is SGHTA and CDR2 is FQGNSA. V lost 3 bases to trimming and J lost 2 bases, with 14 bases between them. The CDR3 DNA reads as TGTGCCAGCAGCTTTATTCAACAGGGTACTGGGGCCAACGTCCTGACTTTC. Translating it yields CASSFIQQGTGANVLTF.